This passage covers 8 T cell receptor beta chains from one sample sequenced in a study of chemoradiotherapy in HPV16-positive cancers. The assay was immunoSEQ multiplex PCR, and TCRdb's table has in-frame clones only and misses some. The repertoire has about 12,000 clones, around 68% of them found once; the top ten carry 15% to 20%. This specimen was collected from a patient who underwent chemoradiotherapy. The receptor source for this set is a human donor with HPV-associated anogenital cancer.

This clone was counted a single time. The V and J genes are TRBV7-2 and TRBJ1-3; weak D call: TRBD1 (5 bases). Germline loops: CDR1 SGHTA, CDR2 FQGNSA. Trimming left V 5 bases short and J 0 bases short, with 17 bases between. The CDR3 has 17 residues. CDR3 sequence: CASSKRSGPSSGNTIYF. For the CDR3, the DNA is TGTGCCAGCAGCAAAAGGTCGGGACCAAGCTCTGGAAACACCATATATTTT. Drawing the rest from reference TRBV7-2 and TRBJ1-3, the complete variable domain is GAGVSQSPSNKVTEKGKDVELRCDPISGHTALYWYRQSLGQGLEFLIYFQGNSAPDKSGLPSDRFSAERTGGSVSTLTIQRTQQEDSAVYLCASSKRSGPSSGNTIYFGEGSWLTVV.

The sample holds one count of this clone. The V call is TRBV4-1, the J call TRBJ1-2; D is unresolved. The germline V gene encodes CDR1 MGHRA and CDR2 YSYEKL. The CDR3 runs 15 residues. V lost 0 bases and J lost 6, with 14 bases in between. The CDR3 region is CASSQDSRTVNGYTF. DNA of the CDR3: TGCGCCAGCAGCCAAGATTCTAGGACGGTCAATGGCTACACCTTC.

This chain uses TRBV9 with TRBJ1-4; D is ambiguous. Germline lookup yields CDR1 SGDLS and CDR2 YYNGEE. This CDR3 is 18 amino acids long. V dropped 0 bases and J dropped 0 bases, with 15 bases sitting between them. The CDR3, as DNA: TGTGCCAGCAGCGTAGCGTACGGACCACCCGCAACTAATGAAAAACTGTTTTTT. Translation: CASSVAYGPPATNEKLFF.

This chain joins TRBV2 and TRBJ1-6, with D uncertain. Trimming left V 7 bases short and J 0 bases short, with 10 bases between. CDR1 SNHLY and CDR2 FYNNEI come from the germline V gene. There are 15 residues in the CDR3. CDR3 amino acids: CASMELSSYNSPLHF. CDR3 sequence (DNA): TGTGCCAGCATGGAACTATCCTCCTATAATTCACCCCTCCACTTT.

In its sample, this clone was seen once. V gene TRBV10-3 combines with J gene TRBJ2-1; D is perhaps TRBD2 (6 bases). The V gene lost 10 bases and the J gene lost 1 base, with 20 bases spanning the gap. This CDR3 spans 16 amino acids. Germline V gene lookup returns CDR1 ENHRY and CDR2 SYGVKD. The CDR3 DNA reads TGTGCCACAATCCCGGGACGTGCGGGGTCCTACAATGAGCAGTTCTTC. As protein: CATIPGRAGSYNEQFF.

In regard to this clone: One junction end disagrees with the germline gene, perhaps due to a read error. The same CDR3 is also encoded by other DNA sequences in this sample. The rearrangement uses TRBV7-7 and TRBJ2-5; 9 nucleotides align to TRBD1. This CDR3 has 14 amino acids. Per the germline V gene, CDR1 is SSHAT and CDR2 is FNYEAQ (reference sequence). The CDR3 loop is CASSLGTGLETQYF. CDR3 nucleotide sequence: TGTGCTAGCAGCTTAGGGACAGGGTTAGAGACCCAGTACTTC.

The CDR3 sequence is CASSEGGLGNQPQHF. Written as DNA, the CDR3 is TGTGCCAGCAGTGAAGGAGGGTTGGGCAATCAGCCCCAGCATTTT. The V gene is TRBV2, the J gene TRBJ1-5; the D is unclear. The V end lost 1 base, the J end lost 2 bases, and 9 bases lay between the germline ends. The V gene's germline CDR1 is SNHLY and CDR2 FYNNEI. This CDR3 has 15 amino acids.

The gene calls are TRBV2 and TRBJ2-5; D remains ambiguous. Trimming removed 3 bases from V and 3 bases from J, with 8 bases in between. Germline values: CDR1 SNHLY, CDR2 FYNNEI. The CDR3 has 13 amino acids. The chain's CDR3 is CASSDLPEETQYF. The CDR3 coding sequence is TGTGCCAGCAGTGATTTGCCCGAAGAGACCCAGTACTTC. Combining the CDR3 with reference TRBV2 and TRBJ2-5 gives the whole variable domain EPEVTQTPSHQVTQMGQEVILRCVPISNHLYFYWYRQILGQKVEFLVSFYNNEISEKSEIFDDQFSVERPDGSNFTLKIRSTKLEDSAMYFCASSDLPEETQYFGPGTRLLVL.